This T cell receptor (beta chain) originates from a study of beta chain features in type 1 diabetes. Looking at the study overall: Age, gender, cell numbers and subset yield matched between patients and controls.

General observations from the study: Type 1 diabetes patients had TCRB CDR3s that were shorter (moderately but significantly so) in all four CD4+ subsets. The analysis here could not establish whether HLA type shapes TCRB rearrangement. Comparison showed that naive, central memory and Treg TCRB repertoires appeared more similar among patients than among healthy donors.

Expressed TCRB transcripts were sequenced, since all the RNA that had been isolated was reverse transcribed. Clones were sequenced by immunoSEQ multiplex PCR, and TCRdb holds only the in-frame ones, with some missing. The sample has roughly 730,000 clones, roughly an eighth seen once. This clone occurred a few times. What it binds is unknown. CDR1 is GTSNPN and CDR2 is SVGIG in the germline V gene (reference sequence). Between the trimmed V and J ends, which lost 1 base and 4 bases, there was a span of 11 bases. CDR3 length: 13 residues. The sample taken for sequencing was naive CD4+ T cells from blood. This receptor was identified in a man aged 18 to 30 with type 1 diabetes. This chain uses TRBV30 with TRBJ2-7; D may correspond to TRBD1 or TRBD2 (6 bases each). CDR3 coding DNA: TGTGCCTGGAGTGCACAGGGACTTTACGAGCAGTACTTC. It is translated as CAWSAQGLYEQYF.